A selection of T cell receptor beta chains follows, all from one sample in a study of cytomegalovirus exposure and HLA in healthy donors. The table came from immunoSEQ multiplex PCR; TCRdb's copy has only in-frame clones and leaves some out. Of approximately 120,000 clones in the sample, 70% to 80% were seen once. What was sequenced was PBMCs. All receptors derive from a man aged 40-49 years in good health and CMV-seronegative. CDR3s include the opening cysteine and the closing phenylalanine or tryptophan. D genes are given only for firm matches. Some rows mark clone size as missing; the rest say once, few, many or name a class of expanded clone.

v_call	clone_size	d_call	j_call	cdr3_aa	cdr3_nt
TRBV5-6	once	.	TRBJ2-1	CASSSTGYNEQFF	TGTGCCAGCAGCTCTACAGGGTACAATGAGCAGTTCTTC
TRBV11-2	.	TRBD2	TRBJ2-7	CASSNTSGNSYEQYF	TGTGCCAGCAGCAACACTAGCGGGAACTCCTACGAGCAGTACTTC
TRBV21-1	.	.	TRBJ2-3	CASSIAGLKEDTQYF	TGTGCCAGCAGCATAGCGGGGCTTAAAGAAGATACGCAGTATTTT
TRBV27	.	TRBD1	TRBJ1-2	CASSRTGTGDYGYTF	TGTGCCAGCAGTCGCACCGGGACAGGGGACTATGGCTACACCTTC
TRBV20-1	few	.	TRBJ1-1	CSASLNTEAFF	TGCAGTGCTAGCTTGAACACTGAAGCTTTCTTT
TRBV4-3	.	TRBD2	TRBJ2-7	CASSQDPAGQPYEQYF	TGCGCCAGCAGCCAAGATCCAGCGGGGCAGCCCTACGAGCAGTACTTC
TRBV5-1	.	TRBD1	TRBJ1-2	CASSVDREYGYTF	TGCGCCAGCAGCGTCGACAGGGAGTATGGCTACACCTTC
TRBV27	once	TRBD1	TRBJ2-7	CASSPKMTGGYEQYF	TGTGCCAGCAGTCCAAAGATGACAGGGGGCTACGAGCAGTACTTC
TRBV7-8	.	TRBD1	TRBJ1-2	CASSFGTGVDYGYTF	TGTGCCAGCAGCTTTGGAACAGGGGTGGACTATGGCTACACCTTC
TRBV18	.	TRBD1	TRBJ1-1	CASSPRTGSKTEAFF	TGTGCCAGCTCACCGCGGACAGGTTCGAAGACTGAAGCTTTCTTT
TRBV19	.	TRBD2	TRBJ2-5	CASRRTSGKETQYF	TGTGCCAGTAGGAGGACTAGCGGAAAAGAGACCCAGTACTTC
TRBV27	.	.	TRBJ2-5	CASSPLRVQETQYF	TGTGCCAGCAGCCCCTTGAGGGTGCAAGAGACCCAGTACTTC
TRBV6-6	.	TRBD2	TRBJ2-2	CASTHGPSGYGELFF	TGTGCCAGCACCCACGGGCCTAGCGGGTACGGGGAGCTGTTTTTT
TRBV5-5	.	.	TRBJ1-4	CASSLETGNYEKLFF	TGTGCCAGCAGCTTAGAAACAGGGAATTATGAAAAACTGTTTTTT
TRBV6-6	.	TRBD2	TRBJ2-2	CASAGGQNTGELFF	TGTGCCAGCGCGGGGGGGCAAAACACCGGGGAGCTGTTTTTT
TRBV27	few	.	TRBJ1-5	CASSLIGEPQHF	TGTGCCAGCAGTTTAATAGGGGAGCCCCAGCATTTT
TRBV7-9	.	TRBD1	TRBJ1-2	CSSSIQGGRGSGGYTF	TGTTCCAGCAGCATACAGGGGGGAAGGGGATCGGGTGGCTACACCTTC
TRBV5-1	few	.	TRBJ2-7	CASSPGTGRYEQYF	TGCGCCAGCAGCCCTGGCACAGGGCGCTACGAGCAGTACTTC
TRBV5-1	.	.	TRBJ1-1	CASSFSGIREAFF	TGCGCCAGCAGCTTCTCAGGGATAAGGGAAGCTTTCTTT
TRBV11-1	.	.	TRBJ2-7	CASSEDREQYF	TGTGCCAGCAGCGAAGATCGGGAGCAGTACTTC
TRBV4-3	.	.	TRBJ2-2	CASSQDQGVGELFF	TGCGCCAGCAGCCAAGATCAAGGAGTCGGGGAGCTGTTTTTT